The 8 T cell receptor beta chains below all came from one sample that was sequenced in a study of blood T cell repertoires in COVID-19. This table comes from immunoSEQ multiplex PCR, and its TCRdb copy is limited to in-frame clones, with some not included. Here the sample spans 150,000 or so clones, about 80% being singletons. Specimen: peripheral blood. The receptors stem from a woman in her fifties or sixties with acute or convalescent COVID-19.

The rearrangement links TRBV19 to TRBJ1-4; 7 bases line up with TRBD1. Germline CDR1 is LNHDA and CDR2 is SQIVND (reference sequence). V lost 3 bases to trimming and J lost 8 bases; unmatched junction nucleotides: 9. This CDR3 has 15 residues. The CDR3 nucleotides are TGTGCCAGTAGTATCCCGACAGGGAGGAGGGAAAAACTGTTTTTT. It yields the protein CASSIPTGRREKLFF.

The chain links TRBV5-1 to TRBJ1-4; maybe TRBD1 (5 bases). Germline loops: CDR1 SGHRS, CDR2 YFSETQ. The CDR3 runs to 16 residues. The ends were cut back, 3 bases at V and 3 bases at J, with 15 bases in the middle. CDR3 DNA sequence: TGCGCCAGCAGCTATGCGGGGGACGGGTCTAATGAAAAACTGTTTTTT. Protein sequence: CASSYAGDGSNEKLFF.

CDR3 nucleotides: TGTGCCAGCAGCAGGGAGGGGACAACTGATGGCTACACCTTC. This encodes CASSREGTTDGYTF. This chain joins TRBV5-4 and TRBJ1-2; tentative D call: TRBD1 (6 bases). The CDR3 is made up of 14 amino acids. CDR1 and CDR2 from the germline V gene are SGHNT and YYREEE (reference sequence). Trimming stripped 4 bases from V and 6 bases from J, with 16 bases between.

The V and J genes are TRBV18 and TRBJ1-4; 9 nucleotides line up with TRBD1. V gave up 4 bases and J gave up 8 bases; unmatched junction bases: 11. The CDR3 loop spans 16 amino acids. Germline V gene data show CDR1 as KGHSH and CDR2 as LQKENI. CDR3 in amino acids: CASSQTSGTGREKLFF. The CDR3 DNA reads TGTGCCAGCTCACAAACTTCCGGGACAGGGAGAGAAAAACTGTTTTTT.

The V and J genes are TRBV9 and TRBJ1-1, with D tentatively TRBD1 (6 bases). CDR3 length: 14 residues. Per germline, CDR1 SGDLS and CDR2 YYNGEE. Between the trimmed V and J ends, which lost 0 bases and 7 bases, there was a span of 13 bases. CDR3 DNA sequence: TGTGCCAGCAGCGTAGCGGGGGGACAAGATGAAGCTTTCTTT. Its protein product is CASSVAGGQDEAFF.

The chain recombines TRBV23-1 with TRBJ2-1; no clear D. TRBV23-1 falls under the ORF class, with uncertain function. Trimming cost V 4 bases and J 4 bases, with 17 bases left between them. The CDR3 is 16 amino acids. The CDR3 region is CASSPSFSLYYNEQFF. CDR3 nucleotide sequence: TGCGCCAGCAGTCCTTCTTTTAGCTTGTATTACAATGAGCAGTTCTTC.

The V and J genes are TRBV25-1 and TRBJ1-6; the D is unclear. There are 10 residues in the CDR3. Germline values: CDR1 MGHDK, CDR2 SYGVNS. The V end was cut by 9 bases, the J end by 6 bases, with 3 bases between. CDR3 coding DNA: TGTGCCAGACTTAATTCACCCCTCCACTTT. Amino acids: CARLNSPLHF.

The DNA for the CDR3 is TGTGCCAGCAGCTCCCGGGACTTCTCTGGAAACACCATATATTTT. This translates into CASSSRDFSGNTIYF. This rearrangement joins TRBV9 to TRBJ1-3; possibly TRBD1 for D (5 bases). CDR1 SGDLS and CDR2 YYNGEE come from the germline V gene. The CDR3 runs 15 residues. V was shortened by 4 bases and J by 0 bases, with 11 bases between the two germline ends.